This T cell receptor (beta chain) comes out of a study of T cell changes during pregnancy in multiple sclerosis. This CDR3 region has 14 residues. The germline V gene has CDR1 SGHRS and CDR2 YFSETQ. Trimming removed 2 bases at V and 5 bases at J, with 13 bases between. The method was immunoSEQ multiplex PCR; TCRdb's version includes in-frame clones alone and lacks a portion of them. The sample lists tens of thousands of clones, 85% to 95% occurring once. This receptor was taken from a female donor in good health, enrolled as a control in a pregnancy study. The sequences come from CD4+ T cells from peripheral blood mononuclear cells, collected after pregnancy. The chain is built from TRBV5-1 and TRBJ1-1, with D tentatively TRBD1 (5 bases). The CDR3, as DNA: TGCGCCAGCAGCTTAGTCGCTCAGGGAACTGAAGCTTTCTTT. This codes for CASSLVAQGTEAFF.